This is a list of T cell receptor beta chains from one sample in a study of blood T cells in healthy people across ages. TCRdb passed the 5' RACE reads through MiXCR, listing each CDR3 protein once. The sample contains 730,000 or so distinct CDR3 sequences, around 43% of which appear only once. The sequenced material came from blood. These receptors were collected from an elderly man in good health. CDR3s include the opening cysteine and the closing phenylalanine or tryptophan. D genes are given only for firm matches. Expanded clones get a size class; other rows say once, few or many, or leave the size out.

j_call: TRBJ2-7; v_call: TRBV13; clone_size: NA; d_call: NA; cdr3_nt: TGTGCCGGCAGCCCAGGACTAAGCTCCTACGAGCAGTACTTC; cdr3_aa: CAGSPGLSSYEQYF
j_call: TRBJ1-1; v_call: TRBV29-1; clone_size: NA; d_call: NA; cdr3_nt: TGCAGCGCCAAGACAGTAAACACTGACGCTTTCTTT; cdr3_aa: CSAKTVNTDAFF
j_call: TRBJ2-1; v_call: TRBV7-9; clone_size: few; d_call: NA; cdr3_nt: TGTGCCAGCAGCCCCGTCCGGGCCAGAGGGGGCAATGAGCAGTTCTTC; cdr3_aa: CASSPVRARGGNEQFF
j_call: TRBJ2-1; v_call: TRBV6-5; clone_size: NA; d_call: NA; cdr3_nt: TGTGCCAGCAGGCCTCTGACAGGACTTTACAATGAGCAGTTCTTC; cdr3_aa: CASRPLTGLYNEQFF
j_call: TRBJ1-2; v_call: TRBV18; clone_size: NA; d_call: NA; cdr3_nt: TGTGCCAGCTCACCCAAACAGGCCTCAGCTAACTATGGCTACACCTTC; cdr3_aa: CASSPKQASANYGYTF
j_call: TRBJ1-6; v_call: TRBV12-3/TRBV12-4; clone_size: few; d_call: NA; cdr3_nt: TGTGCCAGCAGTTTGCTAGGCAGCCCCGCCAATTCACCCCTCCACTTT; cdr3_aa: CASSLLGSPANSPLHF
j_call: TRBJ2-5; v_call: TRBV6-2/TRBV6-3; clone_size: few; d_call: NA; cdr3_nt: TGTGCCAGCAGTTACGTGCAAGGAGGGGAGACCCAGTACTTC; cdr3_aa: CASSYVQGGETQYF
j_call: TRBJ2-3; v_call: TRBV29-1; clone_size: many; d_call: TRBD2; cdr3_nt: TGCAGCGTTGACGGGACTAGCGGGGTTACAGATACGCAGTATTTT; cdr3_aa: CSVDGTSGVTDTQYF
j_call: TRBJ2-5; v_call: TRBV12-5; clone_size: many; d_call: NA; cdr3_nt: TGTGCTAGCTCCTCCGGGCGGGACCAAGAGACCCAGTACTTC; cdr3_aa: CASSSGRDQETQYF
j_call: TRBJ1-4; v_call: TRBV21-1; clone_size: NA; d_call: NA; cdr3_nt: TGTGCCAGCAGCAAAACGAGTCGCGAAAAACTGTTTTTT; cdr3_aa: CASSKTSREKLFF
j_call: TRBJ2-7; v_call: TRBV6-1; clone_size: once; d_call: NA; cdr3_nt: TGTGCCAGCAGGCTAGCAGACTACAATGAGCAGTACTTC; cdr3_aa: CASRLADYNEQYF
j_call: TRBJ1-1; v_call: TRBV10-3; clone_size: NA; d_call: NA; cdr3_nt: TGTGCCATCAGTGAGCTTTCCCCCGACGGGTACACTGAAGCTTTCTTT; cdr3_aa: CAISELSPDGYTEAFF
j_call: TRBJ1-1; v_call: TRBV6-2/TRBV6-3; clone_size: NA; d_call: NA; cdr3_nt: TGTGCCAGCAGTTACCTGACCACTGAAGCTTTCTTT; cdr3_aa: CASSYLTTEAFF
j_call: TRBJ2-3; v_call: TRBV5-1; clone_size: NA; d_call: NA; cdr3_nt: TGCGCCAGCAGCGTGGCCGTTGATAGGGATACGCAGTATTTT; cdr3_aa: CASSVAVDRDTQYF
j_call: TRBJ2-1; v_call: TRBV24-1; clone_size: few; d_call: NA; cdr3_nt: TGTGCCACCAGTGATGTGGGAAGCAACAATGAGCAGTTCTTC; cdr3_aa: CATSDVGSNNEQFF
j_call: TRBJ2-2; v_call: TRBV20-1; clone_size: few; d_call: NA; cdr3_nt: TGCAGTGCTAATCTGGGGTCGAACACCGGGGAGCTGTTTTTT; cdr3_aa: CSANLGSNTGELFF
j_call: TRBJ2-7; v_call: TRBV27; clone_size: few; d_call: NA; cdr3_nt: TGTGCCAGCAGTCCCTACGATACTAGCTACGAGCAGTACTTC; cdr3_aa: CASSPYDTSYEQYF
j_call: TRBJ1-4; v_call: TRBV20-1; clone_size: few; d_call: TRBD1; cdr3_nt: TGCAGTGCTAGAGCCGACAGGGGTGAAAAACTGTTTTTT; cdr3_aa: CSARADRGEKLFF
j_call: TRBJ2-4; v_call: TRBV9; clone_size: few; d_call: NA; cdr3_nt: TGTGCCAGCAGCGTAGCGGGGAACTTTGGCGAAAACATTCAGTACTTC; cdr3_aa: CASSVAGNFGENIQYF
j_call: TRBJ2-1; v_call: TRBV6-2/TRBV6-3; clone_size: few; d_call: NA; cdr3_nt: TGTGCCAGCAGTAACAGGAATGAGCAGTTCTTC; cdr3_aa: CASSNRNEQFF
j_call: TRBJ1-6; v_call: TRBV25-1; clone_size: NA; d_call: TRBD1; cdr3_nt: TGTGCCAGCAGTGGCCAGACAGGGCTGTCCTATAATTCACCCCTCCACTTT; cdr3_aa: CASSGQTGLSYNSPLHF
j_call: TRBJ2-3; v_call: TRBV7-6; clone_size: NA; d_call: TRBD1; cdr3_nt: TGTGCCAGCAGCTTAGCTCCGCCGGGACAGGAAGATACGCAGTATTTT; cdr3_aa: CASSLAPPGQEDTQYF
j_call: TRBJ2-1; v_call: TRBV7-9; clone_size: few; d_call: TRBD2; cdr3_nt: TGTGCCAGCAGCCCATTTACTAGCGGTTTATACAATGAGCAGTTCTTC; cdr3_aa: CASSPFTSGLYNEQFF
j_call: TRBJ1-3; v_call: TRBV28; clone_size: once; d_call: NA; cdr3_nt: TGTGCCAGCAGTTTCAAGGGCTCTGGAAACACCATATATTTT; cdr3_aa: CASSFKGSGNTIYF
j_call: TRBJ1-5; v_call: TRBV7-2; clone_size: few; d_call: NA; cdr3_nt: TGTGCCAGCAGCTTACAGGGTCATCAGCCCCAGCATTTT; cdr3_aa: CASSLQGHQPQHF
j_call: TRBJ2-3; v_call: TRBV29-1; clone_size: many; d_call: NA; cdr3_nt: TGCAGCGCGCCGACCGGTGTTACGCAGTATTTT; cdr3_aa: CSAPTGVTQYF
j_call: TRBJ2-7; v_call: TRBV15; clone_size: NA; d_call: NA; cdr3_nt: TGTGCCACCAGCAGAGAATCCGTTTTACCACACTGGCCACCAATGCACACGTACGAGCAGTACTTC; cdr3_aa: CATSRESVLPHWPPMHTYEQYF
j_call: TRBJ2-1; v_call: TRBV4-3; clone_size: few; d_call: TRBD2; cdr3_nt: TGCGCCAGCAGCCAAAAGGGACTAGCGGTCTACAATGAGCAGTTCTTC; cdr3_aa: CASSQKGLAVYNEQFF
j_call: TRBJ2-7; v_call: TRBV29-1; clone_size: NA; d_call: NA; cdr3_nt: TGCAGCGTCCTCGGGGCAAACTCCTACGAGCAGTACTTC; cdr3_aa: CSVLGANSYEQYF
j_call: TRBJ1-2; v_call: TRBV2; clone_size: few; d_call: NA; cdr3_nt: TGTGCCAGCAGTGAAGTCCGGGTGCATGGCTACACCTTC; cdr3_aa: CASSEVRVHGYTF
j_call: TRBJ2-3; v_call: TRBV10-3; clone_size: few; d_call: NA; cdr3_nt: TGTGCCACCAACGAGGGGGGGAGCACAGATACGCAGTATTTT; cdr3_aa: CATNEGGSTDTQYF
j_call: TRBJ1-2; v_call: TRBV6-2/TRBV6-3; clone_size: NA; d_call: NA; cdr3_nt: TGTGCCAGCAGTTTGGGGCCGAATGGCTACACCTTC; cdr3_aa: CASSLGPNGYTF